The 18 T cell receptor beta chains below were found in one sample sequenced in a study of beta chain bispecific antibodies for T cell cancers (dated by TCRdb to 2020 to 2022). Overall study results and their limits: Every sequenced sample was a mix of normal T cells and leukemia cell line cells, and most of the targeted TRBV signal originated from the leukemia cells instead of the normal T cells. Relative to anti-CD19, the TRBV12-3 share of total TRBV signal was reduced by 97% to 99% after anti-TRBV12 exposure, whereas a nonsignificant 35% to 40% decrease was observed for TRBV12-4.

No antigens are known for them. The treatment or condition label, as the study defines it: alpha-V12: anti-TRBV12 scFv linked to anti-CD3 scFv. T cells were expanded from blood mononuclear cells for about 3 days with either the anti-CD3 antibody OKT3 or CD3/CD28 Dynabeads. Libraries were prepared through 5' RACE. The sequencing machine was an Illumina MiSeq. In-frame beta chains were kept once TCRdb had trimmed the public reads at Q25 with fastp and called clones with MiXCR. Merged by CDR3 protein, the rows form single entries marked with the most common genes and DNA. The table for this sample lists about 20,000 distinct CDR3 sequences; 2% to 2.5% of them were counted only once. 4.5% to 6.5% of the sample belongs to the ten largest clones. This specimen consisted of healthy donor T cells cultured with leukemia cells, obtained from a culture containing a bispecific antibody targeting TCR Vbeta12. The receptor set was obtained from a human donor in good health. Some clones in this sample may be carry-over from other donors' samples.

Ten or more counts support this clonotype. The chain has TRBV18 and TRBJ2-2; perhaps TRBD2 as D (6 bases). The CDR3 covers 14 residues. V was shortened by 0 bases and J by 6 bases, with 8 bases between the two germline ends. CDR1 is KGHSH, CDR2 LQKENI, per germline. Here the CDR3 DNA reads TGTGCCAGCTCACCACCTACGGGGGCCGGGGAGCTGTTTTTT. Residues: CASSPPTGAGELFF.

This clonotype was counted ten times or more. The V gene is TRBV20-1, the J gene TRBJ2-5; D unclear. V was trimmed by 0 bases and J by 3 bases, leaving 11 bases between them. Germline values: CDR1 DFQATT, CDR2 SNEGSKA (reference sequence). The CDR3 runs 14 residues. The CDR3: CSARDRVGEETQYF. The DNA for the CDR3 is TGCAGTGCTAGAGATCGGGTAGGAGAAGAGACCCAGTACTTC.

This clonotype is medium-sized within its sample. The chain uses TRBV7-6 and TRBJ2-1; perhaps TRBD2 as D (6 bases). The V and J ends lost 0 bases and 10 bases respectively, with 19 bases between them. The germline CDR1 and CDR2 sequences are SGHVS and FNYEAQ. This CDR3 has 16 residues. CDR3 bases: TGTGCCAGCAGCTTAGCGAGTCAGGGTGTAGCGGCCGAGCAGTTCTTC. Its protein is CASSLASQGVAAEQFF. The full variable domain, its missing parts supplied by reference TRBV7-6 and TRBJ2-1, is GAGVSQSPRYKVTKRGQDVALRCDPISGHVSLYWYRQALGQGPEFLTYFNYEAQQDKSGLPNDRFSAERPEGSISTLTIQRTEQRDSAMYRCASSLASQGVAAEQFFGPGTRLTVL.

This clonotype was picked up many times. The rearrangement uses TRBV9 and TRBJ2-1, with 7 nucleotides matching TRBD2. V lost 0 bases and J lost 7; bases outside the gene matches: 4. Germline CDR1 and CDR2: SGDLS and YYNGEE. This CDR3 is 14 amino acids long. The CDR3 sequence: CASSVAGGGNEQFF. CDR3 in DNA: TGTGCCAGCAGCGTAGCGGGGGGAGGGAATGAGCAGTTCTTC.

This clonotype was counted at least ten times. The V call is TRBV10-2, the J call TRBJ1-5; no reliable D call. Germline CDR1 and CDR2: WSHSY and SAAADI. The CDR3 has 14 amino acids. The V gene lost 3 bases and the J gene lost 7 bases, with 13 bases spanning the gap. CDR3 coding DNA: TGCGCCAGCAGTGATGAGGGAAGTAGGCAGCCCCAGCATTTT. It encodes CASSDEGSRQPQHF.

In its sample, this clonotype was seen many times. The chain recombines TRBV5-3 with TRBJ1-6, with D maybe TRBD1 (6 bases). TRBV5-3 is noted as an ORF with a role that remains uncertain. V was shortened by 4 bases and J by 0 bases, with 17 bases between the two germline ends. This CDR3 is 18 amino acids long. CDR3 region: CARSNHRDSSSYNSPLHF. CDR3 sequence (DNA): TGTGCCAGAAGCAACCACAGGGACTCTAGCTCCTATAATTCACCCCTCCACTTT.

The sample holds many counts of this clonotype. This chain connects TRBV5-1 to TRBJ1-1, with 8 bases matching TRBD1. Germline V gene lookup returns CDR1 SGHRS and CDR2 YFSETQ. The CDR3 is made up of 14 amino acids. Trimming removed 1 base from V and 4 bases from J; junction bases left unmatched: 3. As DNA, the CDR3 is TGCGCCAGCAGCTTGCAGGGGGCGGGCACTGAAGCTTTCTTT. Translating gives CASSLQGAGTEAFF.

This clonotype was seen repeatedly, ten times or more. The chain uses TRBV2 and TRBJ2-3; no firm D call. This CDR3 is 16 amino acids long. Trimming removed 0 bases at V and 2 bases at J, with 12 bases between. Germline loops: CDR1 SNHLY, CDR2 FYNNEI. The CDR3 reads CASSEALFPPTDTQYF. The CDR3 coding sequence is TGTGCCAGCAGTGAAGCCTTATTCCCCCCCACAGATACGCAGTATTTT.

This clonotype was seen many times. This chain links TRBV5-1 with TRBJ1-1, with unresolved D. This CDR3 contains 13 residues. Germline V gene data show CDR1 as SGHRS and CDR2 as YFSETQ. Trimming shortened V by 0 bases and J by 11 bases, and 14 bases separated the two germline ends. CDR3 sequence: CASSLGRGSGAFF. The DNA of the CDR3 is TGCGCCAGCAGCTTGGGGCGAGGCAGCGGGGCTTTCTTT.

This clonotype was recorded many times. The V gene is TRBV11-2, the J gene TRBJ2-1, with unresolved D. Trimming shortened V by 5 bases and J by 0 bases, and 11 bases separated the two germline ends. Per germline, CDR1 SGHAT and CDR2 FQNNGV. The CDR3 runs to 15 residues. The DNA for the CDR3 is TGTGCCAGCAGCATGGACGTTGGCTCCTACAATGAGCAGTTCTTC. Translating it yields CASSMDVGSYNEQFF.

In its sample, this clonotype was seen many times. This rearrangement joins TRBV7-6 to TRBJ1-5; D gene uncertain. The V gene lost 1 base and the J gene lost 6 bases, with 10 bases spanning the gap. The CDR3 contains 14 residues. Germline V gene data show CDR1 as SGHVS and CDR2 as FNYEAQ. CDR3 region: CASSLVGEGQPQHF. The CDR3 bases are TGTGCCAGCAGCTTAGTTGGGGAGGGTCAGCCCCAGCATTTT. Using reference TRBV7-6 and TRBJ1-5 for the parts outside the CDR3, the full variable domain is GAGVSQSPRYKVTKRGQDVALRCDPISGHVSLYWYRQALGQGPEFLTYFNYEAQQDKSGLPNDRFSAERPEGSISTLTIQRTEQRDSAMYRCASSLVGEGQPQHFGDGTRLSIL.

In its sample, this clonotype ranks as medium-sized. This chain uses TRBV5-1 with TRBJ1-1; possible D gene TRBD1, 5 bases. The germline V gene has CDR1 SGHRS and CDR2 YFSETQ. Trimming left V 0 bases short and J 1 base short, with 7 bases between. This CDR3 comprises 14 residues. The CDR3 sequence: CASSLAQGNTEAFF. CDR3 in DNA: TGCGCCAGCAGCTTGGCGCAGGGGAACACTGAAGCTTTCTTT.

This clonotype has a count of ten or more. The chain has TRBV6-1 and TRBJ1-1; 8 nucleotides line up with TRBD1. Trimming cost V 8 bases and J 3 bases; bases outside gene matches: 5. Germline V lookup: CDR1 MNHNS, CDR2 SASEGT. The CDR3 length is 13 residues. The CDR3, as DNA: TGTGCCAGCGGACAGGGACGGGACACTGAAGCTTTCTTT. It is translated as CASGQGRDTEAFF.

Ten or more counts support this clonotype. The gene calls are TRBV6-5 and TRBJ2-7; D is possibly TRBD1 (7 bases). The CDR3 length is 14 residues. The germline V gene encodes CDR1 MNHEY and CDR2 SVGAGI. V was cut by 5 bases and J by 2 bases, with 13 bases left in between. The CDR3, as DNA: TGTGCCAGCAGTAGGGGACAGCGGGCCTACGAGCAGTACTTC. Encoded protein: CASSRGQRAYEQYF.

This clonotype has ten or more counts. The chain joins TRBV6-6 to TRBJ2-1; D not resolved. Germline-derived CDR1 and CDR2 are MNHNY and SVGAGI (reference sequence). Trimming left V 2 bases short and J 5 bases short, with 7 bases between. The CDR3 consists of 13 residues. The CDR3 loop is CASSYNWDNEQFF. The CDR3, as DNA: TGTGCCAGCAGTTACAACTGGGACAATGAGCAGTTCTTC.

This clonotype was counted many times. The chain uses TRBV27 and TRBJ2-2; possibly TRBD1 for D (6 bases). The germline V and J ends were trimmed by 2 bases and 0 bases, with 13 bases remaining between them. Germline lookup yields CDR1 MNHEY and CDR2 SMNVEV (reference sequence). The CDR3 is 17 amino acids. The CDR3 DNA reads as TGTGCCAGCAGTTTAAGTTGGGGACACGCGAACACCGGGGAGCTGTTTTTT. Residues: CASSLSWGHANTGELFF.

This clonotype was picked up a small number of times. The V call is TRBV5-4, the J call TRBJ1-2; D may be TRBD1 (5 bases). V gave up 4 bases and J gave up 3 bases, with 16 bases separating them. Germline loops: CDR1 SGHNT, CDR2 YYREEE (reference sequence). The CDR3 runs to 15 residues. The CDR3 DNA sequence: TGTGCCAGCAGCAGCGGGGGGGTGGTGGACTATGGCTACACCTTC. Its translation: CASSSGGVVDYGYTF. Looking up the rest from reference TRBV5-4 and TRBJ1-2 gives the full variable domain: ETGVTQSPTHLIKTRGQQVTLRCSSQSGHNTVSWYQQALGQGPQFIFQYYREEENGRGNFPPRFSGLQFPNYSSELNVNALELDDSALYLCASSSGGVVDYGYTFGSGTRLTVV.

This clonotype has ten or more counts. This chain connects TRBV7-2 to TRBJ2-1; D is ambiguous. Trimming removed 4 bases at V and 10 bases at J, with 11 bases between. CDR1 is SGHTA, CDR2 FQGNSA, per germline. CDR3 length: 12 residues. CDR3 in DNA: TGTGCCAGCAGCTCACAGAGGAAGGAGCAGTTCTTC. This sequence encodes CASSSQRKEQFF.